The 32 T cell receptor beta chains listed next were all sequenced from one sample in a study of T cell changes during pregnancy in multiple sclerosis. This table comes from immunoSEQ multiplex PCR, and its TCRdb copy is limited to in-frame clones, with some not included. There are roughly 79,000 clones in the sample; 90% to 95% occur only once, and about 0.45% lies in the top ten. The material sequenced was CD4+ T cells from peripheral blood mononuclear cells, taken before pregnancy. These receptors were taken from a female donor with multiple sclerosis, enrolled in a pregnancy study.

This clone was seen at least ten times. V is TRBV5-6 and J is TRBJ1-5; D is possibly TRBD1 (5 bases). V shed 6 bases and J shed 1 base, with 14 bases lying between them. Germline V gene data show CDR1 as SGHDT and CDR2 as YYEEEE. This CDR3 has 15 residues. CDR3 sequence: CASTDSYRSNQPQHF. CDR3 coding DNA: TGTGCCAGCACCGACTCCTACAGGAGCAATCAGCCCCAGCATTTT.

The genes are TRBV5-8 and TRBJ2-3; D unresolved. CDR1 and CDR2 (germline): SGHTS, YDEGEE. Trimming took 0 bases from V and 6 from J, leaving 8 bases between them. This CDR3 is built from 13 residues. The CDR3 bases are TGTGCCAGCAGCTTGGTCGGGTGGGATACGCAGTATTTT. Amino acids: CASSLVGWDTQYF.

This sequence joins TRBV7-2 and TRBJ1-2, with D possibly matching TRBD1 (6 bases). This CDR3 region has 13 residues. The germline V gene encodes CDR1 SGHTA and CDR2 FQGNSA. Trimming removed 6 bases at V and 9 bases at J, with 17 bases between. DNA of the CDR3: TGTGCCAGCAGTCGACAAGCGGACAGAAGCTACACCTTC. Translation: CASSRQADRSYTF.

The chain joins TRBV2 to TRBJ1-2, with a weak D call TRBD1 (5 bases). CDR3 length: 14 residues. Trimming took off 4 bases at V and 4 bases at J, with 13 bases between the two ends. Germline CDR1 SNHLY, CDR2 FYNNEI. The CDR3 region is CASSVETEIYGYTF. CDR3 nucleotides: TGTGCCAGCAGTGTCGAGACAGAGATCTATGGCTACACCTTC. Using reference TRBV2 and TRBJ1-2 for the parts outside the CDR3, the full variable domain is EPEVTQTPSHQVTQMGQEVILRCVPISNHLYFYWYRQILGQKVEFLVSFYNNEISEKSEIFDDQFSVERPDGSNFTLKIRSTKLEDSAMYFCASSVETEIYGYTFGSGTRLTVV.

The rearrangement uses TRBV6-1 and TRBJ2-2; D perhaps matches TRBD1 (6 bases). The germline CDR1 and CDR2 sequences are MNHNS and SASEGT. There are 14 residues in the CDR3. V was clipped by 11 bases and J by 3 bases, with 16 bases between them. The CDR3: CALGRDTHTGELFF. The CDR3 DNA reads TGTGCCTTAGGCCGGGACACACACACCGGGGAGCTGTTTTTT.

V gene TRBV7-2 combines with J gene TRBJ2-7, with 8 bases that match TRBD1. V lost 5 bases and J lost 7; bases outside the gene matches: 7. Germline CDR1 reads SGHTA; CDR2 reads FQGNSA. The CDR3 is made up of 13 amino acids. The CDR3 region has the DNA TGTGCCAGCAGCGAAGACAGGGGACGGGAGCAGTACTTC. Its translation: CASSEDRGREQYF.

The chain uses TRBV5-1 and TRBJ2-1; 13 nucleotides agree with TRBD2. Germline V gene data show CDR1 as SGHRS and CDR2 as YFSETQ. This CDR3 is built from 15 residues. Trimming took 5 bases from V and 8 from J; bases not matched to a gene: 7. In DNA form, the CDR3 reads TGCGCCAGCAGTTTTGGACTAGCGGGGGTCGATGAGCAGTTCTTC. Amino acids: CASSFGLAGVDEQFF.

CDR3 DNA sequence: TGTGCGAAAAGATATGACTTGGGTGAGCAGTTCTTC. Its translation: CAKRYDLGEQFF. The rearrangement links TRBV27 to TRBJ2-1; D gene uncertain. The CDR3 runs to 12 residues. Germline CDR1 and CDR2: MNHEY and SMNVEV (reference sequence).

The chain employs TRBV10-3 and TRBJ1-1, with 7 positions matching TRBD1. The CDR3 is 19 residues long. Germline V gene lookup returns CDR1 ENHRY and CDR2 SYGVKD. After removal of 2 bases from V and 6 bases from J, the junction contained 21 bases not matched to a gene. CDR3 residues: CAISEPTGGRRGYEAEAFF. CDR3 DNA sequence: TGTGCCATCAGTGAGCCGACCGGCGGTCGCAGGGGGTATGAGGCTGAAGCTTTCTTT.

CDR3 nucleotides: TGTGCCAGTAGTATAGGGAGCCGGCTCAACTATGGCTACACCTTC. It encodes CASSIGSRLNYGYTF. V is TRBV19 and J is TRBJ1-2; D is ambiguous. CDR1 is LNHDA, CDR2 SQIVND, per germline (reference sequence). V dropped 1 base and J dropped 2 bases, with 11 bases sitting between them. The CDR3 is made up of 15 amino acids.

This clone was found a few times. The chain has TRBV30 and TRBJ1-2, with 7 bases identical to TRBD1. This CDR3 has 13 residues. V gave up 3 bases and J gave up 0 bases; unmatched junction bases: 1. The germline V gene has CDR1 GTSNPN and CDR2 SVGIG (reference sequence). CDR3 loop: CAWRGTANYGYTF. As DNA, the CDR3 is TGTGCCTGGAGGGGGACAGCTAACTATGGCTACACCTTC. Using reference TRBV30 and TRBJ1-2 for the parts outside the CDR3, the full variable domain is SQTIHQWPATLVQPVGSPLSLECTVEGTSNPNLYWYRQAAGRGLQLLFYSVGIGQISSEVPQNLSASRPQDRQFILSSKKLLLSDSGFYLCAWRGTANYGYTFGSGTRLTVV.

The V and J genes are TRBV6-5 and TRBJ2-5; a possible D gene is TRBD2 (7 bases). The CDR3 sequence is 15 residues long. Germline CDR1 reads MNHEY; CDR2 reads SVGAGI. With 6 bases removed from V and 5 bases from J, the gap between germline ends came to 19 bases. The CDR3 sequence: CASSHYEGRGETQYF. The CDR3, as DNA: TGTGCCAGCAGCCATTATGAGGGGAGGGGGGAGACCCAGTACTTC.

This rearrangement joins TRBV21-1 to TRBJ1-2; the listed D gene, TRBD1, was not tested against the DNA. TRBV21-1 is tagged as a pseudogene. The CDR3 length is 12 residues. The DNA of the CDR3 is TGTGCCAGCAGCAAATGGTACAGCCCCGCCACCTTC. This encodes CASSKWYSPATF.

The chain links TRBV2 to TRBJ1-5; 9 nucleotides agree with TRBD1. The length of the CDR3 is 16 residues. Germline-derived CDR1 and CDR2 are SNHLY and FYNNEI. V shed 5 bases, J shed 4 bases, and the junction held 9 bases outside the gene matches. CDR3 in DNA: TGTGCCAGCAGTCGACAGGGGGTGTTGGGAAATCAGCCCCAGCATTTT. It specifies CASSRQGVLGNQPQHF.

The chain links TRBV18 to TRBJ2-3; no firm D call. CDR3 length equals 13 residues. CDR1 and CDR2 (germline): KGHSH, LQKENI. V lost 3 bases and J 6 bases, leaving 10 bases between the germline ends. The CDR3 bases are TGTGCCAGCTCACCTTTTTCTCGGGATACGCAGTATTTT. It encodes CASSPFSRDTQYF.

CDR3 amino acids: CASSQDTGTGVSPLHF. The DNA of the CDR3 is TGCGCCAGCAGCCAAGATACCGGGACAGGGGTTTCACCCCTCCACTTT. The chain has TRBV4-3 and TRBJ1-6, with TRBD1 identical over 10 bases. Germline CDR1 reads LGHNA; CDR2 reads YSLEER. V lost 0 bases to trimming and J lost 9 bases; unmatched junction nucleotides: 5. The CDR3 length is 16 residues.

The J gene is TRBJ2-2, the V gene TRBV7-3, with TRBD1 matching over 11 bases. V was pared by 5 bases and J by 4 bases, with 0 bases of the junction left unmatched. This CDR3 has 14 amino acids. The germline CDR1 and CDR2 sequences are SGHTA and FQGTGA. The CDR3 loop reads CASSGTGGTGELFF. For the CDR3, the DNA is TGTGCCAGCAGCGGGACAGGGGGCACCGGGGAGCTGTTTTTT. The full variable domain, completed using reference TRBV7-3 and TRBJ2-2, is GAGVSQTPSNKVTEKGKYVELRCDPISGHTALYWYRQSLGQGPEFLIYFQGTGAADDSGLPNDRFFAVRPEGSVSTLKIQRTERGDSAVYLCASSGTGGTGELFFGEGSRLTVL.

The chain is built from TRBV9 and TRBJ2-7, with a tentative D call TRBD2 (5 bases). This CDR3 is built from 12 residues. CDR1 and CDR2 from the germline V gene are SGDLS and YYNGEE. Trimming left V 4 bases short and J 6 bases short, with 11 bases between. CDR3 DNA sequence: TGTGCCAGCAGCTCAACTAGTTCCGAGCAGTACTTC. Translating gives CASSSTSSEQYF.

V gene TRBV6-1 combines with J gene TRBJ2-7; 7 bases align to TRBD2. The CDR3 consists of 15 residues. The V gene's germline CDR1 is MNHNS and CDR2 SASEGT. V was pared by 10 bases and J by 1 base, with 13 bases of the junction left unmatched. DNA for the CDR3: TGTGCCACCGCCCCTGGTGGTAGCGGGTCCTACGAGCAGTACTTC. Protein product: CATAPGGSGSYEQYF.

This chain joins TRBV7-8 and TRBJ2-4; TRBD2 aligns across 8 bases. V gave up 5 bases and J gave up 0 bases; unmatched junction bases: 18. The germline V gene encodes CDR1 SGHVS and CDR2 FQNEAQ. The CDR3 sequence is 20 residues long. CDR3 amino acids: CASSPAGGAGVLLAKNIQYF. CDR3 nucleotide sequence: TGTGCCAGCAGCCCCGCGGGGGGAGCGGGAGTACTACTAGCCAAAAACATTCAGTACTTC.

The chain employs TRBV11-1 and TRBJ2-4; the match to TRBD1 covers 7 bases. CDR1 is SGHAT and CDR2 is FQDESV in the germline V gene (reference sequence). V lost 5 bases, J lost 11 bases, and 6 bases stayed unmatched. The CDR3 has 12 residues. Here the CDR3 reads CASSPDRRVQYF. The CDR3 region has the DNA TGTGCCAGCAGCCCGGACAGGAGAGTTCAGTACTTC.

The V gene is TRBV7-7, the J gene TRBJ1-5, with D hard to call. Germline V lookup: CDR1 SSHAT, CDR2 FNYEAQ (reference sequence). The CDR3 has 17 residues. Trimming pared 3 bases from V and 0 bases from J, leaving 15 bases between. The CDR3 is CASSFDTREFSNQPQHF. CDR3 in DNA: TGTGCCAGCAGCTTCGATACCCGGGAGTTTAGCAATCAGCCCCAGCATTTT.

The V call is TRBV9, the J call TRBJ2-5; perhaps TRBD2 as D (5 bases). The V gene's germline CDR1 is SGDLS and CDR2 YYNGEE. The V and J ends lost 0 bases and 5 bases respectively, with 11 bases between them. The length of the CDR3 is 14 residues. The CDR3 region is CASSVEAPGETQYF. CDR3 DNA: TGTGCCAGCAGCGTAGAGGCCCCGGGGGAGACCCAGTACTTC.

The CDR3 nucleotides are TGTGCCTGGAGTGCGACTAGCGGGAGGGCTAATTACTACGAGCAGTACTTC. This encodes CAWSATSGRANYYEQYF. V and J are TRBV30 and TRBJ2-7, with 14 bases lining up with TRBD2. The CDR3 spans 17 residues. V trimming: 1 base; J trimming: 3 bases; junction bases outside the gene matches: 8. Germline values: CDR1 GTSNPN, CDR2 SVGIG (reference sequence). Using reference TRBV30 and TRBJ2-7 for the parts outside the CDR3, the full variable domain is SQTIHQWPATLVQPVGSPLSLECTVEGTSNPNLYWYRQAAGRGLQLLFYSVGIGQISSEVPQNLSASRPQDRQFILSSKKLLLSDSGFYLCAWSATSGRANYYEQYFGPGTRLTVT.

V gene TRBV6-6 combines with J gene TRBJ2-1; 7 positions agree with TRBD2. The CDR3 sequence is 13 residues long. From germline, CDR1 is MNHNY and CDR2 SVGAGI (reference sequence). V dropped 5 bases and J dropped 5; count of bases not matched to a gene: 3. CDR3 sequence: CASSRGVDNEQFF. The CDR3 DNA reads TGTGCCAGCAGTCGGGGGGTAGACAATGAGCAGTTCTTC.

The chain is built from TRBV9 and TRBJ2-7; TRBD2 matches 8 bases. This CDR3 spans 16 amino acids. With 3 bases clipped from V and 2 bases from J, the junction kept 10 bases outside the gene matches. CDR1 is SGDLS, CDR2 YYNGEE, per germline. Written as DNA, the CDR3 is TGTGCCAGCAGCGAAGACCCTGGGACTAGGCCCTACGAGCAGTACTTC. This encodes CASSEDPGTRPYEQYF.

The sample holds a few counts of this clone. The CDR3 loop reads CASSPGLEAFF. DNA of the CDR3: TGTGCCAGCAGCCCGGGACTAGAAGCTTTCTTT. The chain employs TRBV11-3 and TRBJ1-1; tentative D call: TRBD1 (5 bases). V was trimmed by 5 bases and J by 8 bases, leaving 9 bases between them. The germline gives CDR1 SGHNT, CDR2 YENEEA. CDR3 length: 11 amino acids.

With regard to this clone: Relative to the germline gene, one junction end is altered; a read error may explain this. The gene calls are TRBV5-1 and TRBJ2-1, with 10 bases identical to TRBD2. This CDR3 is built from 15 residues. In germline, CDR1 is SGHRS, CDR2 YFSETQ. CDR3 loop: CVSSRASGGMDEQFF. The CDR3 region has the DNA TGCGTCAGCAGTCGTGCTAGCGGGGGTATGGATGAGCAGTTCTTC.

V gene TRBV19 combines with J gene TRBJ2-7, with TRBD2 as a possible D gene (5 bases). The CDR3 consists of 16 residues. V lost 4 bases and J lost 1, with 17 bases in between. Germline CDR1 is LNHDA and CDR2 is SQIVND (reference sequence). This chain's CDR3 is CASSKARTEASYEQYF. The CDR3, as DNA: TGTGCCAGTAGTAAAGCCCGGACTGAGGCTTCCTACGAGCAGTACTTC.

CDR3 in amino acids: CASSYSAQGESGYTF. The CDR3 region has the DNA TGTGCCAGCAGTTACTCGGCACAGGGGGAGTCTGGCTACACCTTC. This chain links TRBV6-5 with TRBJ1-2, with 8 bases aligning to TRBD1. Germline assignment: CDR1 MNHEY and CDR2 SVGAGI. V trimming: 0 bases; J trimming: 7 bases; junction bases outside the gene matches: 7. CDR3 size: 15 residues.

J is TRBJ1-1 and V is TRBV19; 7 bases are a match to TRBD1. The V gene's germline CDR1 is LNHDA and CDR2 SQIVND (reference sequence). V was clipped by 4 bases and J by 5 bases; unmatched bases: 7. The CDR3 runs to 14 residues. The CDR3 here is CASSTLQGFTEAFF. CDR3 bases: TGTGCCAGTAGTACCTTACAGGGGTTTACTGAAGCTTTCTTT.

The rearrangement links TRBV7-8 to TRBJ1-4; unclear D gene. Trimming took off 5 bases at V and 0 bases at J, with 13 bases between the two ends. This CDR3 has 16 amino acids. Germline CDR1 and CDR2: SGHVS and FQNEAQ. The CDR3 region has the DNA TGTGCCAGCAGCCCCCGGAGGGTTGCAACTAATGAAAAACTGTTTTTT. This sequence encodes CASSPRRVATNEKLFF.